This TCR beta chain was documented in a study of blood T cell repertoires in COVID-19. Across the whole study: Material from acute and convalescent COVID-19 was sourced from the United States, Italy and Spain. Sample material is recorded as cDNA or gDNA derived from T cells, B-cell-depleted T cells, or PBMCs.

This clone was picked up one time. Per the original data handling: Reference gene primer amplification gave estimated nucleated cell counts. This table comes from immunoSEQ multiplex PCR, and its TCRdb copy is limited to in-frame clones, with some not included. V and J calls and clone size follow that table, whereas D and trimming were derived from the DNA. The sample yields under 90,000 clones, roughly 84% seen once. This CDR3 has 15 amino acids. Per the germline V gene, CDR1 is SGHDT and CDR2 is YYEEEE. With 4 bases clipped from V and 6 bases from J, the junction kept 8 bases outside the gene matches.

This clonotype was obtained from a man in his 70s with active or convalescent COVID-19. The chain couples TRBV5-6 to TRBJ2-3; TRBD2 agrees at 10 bases. What was sequenced was peripheral blood. The CDR3 region is CASSPSGGAWDTQYF. The CDR3 DNA reads TGTGCCAGCAGCCCGAGCGGGGGGGCATGGGATACGCAGTATTTT.